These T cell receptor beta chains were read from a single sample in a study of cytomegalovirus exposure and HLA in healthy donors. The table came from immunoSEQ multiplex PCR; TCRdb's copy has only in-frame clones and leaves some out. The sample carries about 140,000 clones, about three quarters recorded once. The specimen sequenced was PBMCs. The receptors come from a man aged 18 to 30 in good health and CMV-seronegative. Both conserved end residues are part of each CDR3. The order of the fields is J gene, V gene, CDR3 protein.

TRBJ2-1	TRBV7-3	CASSSGLAGGVEQFF
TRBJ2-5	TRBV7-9	CASSLPSQETQYF
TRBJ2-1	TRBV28	CASSSPRTSGDNEQFF
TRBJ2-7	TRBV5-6	CASSLEIRQGFNEQYF
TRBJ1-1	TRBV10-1	CASSDWAGTEAFF
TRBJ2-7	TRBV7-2	CASSLGQGGEQYF
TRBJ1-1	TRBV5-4	CASSLGQGGMGTEAFF
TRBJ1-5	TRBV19	CASSIRRGSNQPQHF
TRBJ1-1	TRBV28	CASRNPGYLNTEAFF
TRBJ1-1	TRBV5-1	CASRRTGGANTEAFF
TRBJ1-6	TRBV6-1	CASSAQTGDNSPLHF
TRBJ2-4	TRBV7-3	CASSSRQGENIQYF
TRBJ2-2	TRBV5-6	CASSSGLRGELFF